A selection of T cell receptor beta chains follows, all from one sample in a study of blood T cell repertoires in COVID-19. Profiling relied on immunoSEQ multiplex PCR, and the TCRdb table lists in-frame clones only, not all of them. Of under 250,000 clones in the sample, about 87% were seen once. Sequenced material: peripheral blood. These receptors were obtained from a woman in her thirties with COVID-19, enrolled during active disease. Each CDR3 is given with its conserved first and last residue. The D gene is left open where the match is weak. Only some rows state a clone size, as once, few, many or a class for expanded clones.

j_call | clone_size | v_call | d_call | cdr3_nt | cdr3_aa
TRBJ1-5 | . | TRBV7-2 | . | TGTGCCAGCAGCTTAGTAAGCGATCAGCCCCAGCATTTT | CASSLVSDQPQHF
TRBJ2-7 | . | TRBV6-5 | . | TGTGCCAGCAATACAGGGCCCACCACCTACGAGCAGTACTTC | CASNTGPTTYEQYF
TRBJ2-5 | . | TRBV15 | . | TGTGCCACCAGCAGAGATGTGGCAAACCAAGAGACCCAGTACTTC | CATSRDVANQETQYF
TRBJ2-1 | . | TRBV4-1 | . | TGCGCCAGCAGCTCGACTCCCTCCAATGAGCAGTTCTTC | CASSSTPSNEQFF
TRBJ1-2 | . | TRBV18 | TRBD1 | TGTGCCAGCTCATCAATTCCCGGGACAGGGAATGGCTACACCTTC | CASSSIPGTGNGYTF
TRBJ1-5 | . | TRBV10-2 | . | TGCGCCAGCAGTACGGGGAGCAATCAGCCCCAGCATTTT | CASSTGSNQPQHF
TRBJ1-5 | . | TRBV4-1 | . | TGCGCCAGCAGCCAAGGGGCCCGCGGGGGGGGGAATCAGCCCCAGCATTTT | CASSQGARGGGNQPQHF
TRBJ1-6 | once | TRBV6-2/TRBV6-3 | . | TGTGCCAGCAGTTACCCGGTCGGGGGGAATCAGTCACCCCTCCACTTT | CASSYPVGGNQSPLHF
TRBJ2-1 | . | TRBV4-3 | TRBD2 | TGCGCCAGCAGCCAAGATTCCGGACTAGCGGGGGGGCCCGCTTACAATGAGCAGTTCTTC | CASSQDSGLAGGPAYNEQFF
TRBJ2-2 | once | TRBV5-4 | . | TGTGCCAGCAGCTCCGGGAACACCGGGGAGCTGTTTTTT | CASSSGNTGELFF
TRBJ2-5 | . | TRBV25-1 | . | TGTGCCAGCAACGACTACACCCACCAAGAGACCCAGTACTTC | CASNDYTHQETQYF
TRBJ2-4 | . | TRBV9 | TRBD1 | TGTGCCAGCAGCTCCCCCGGGACAGGGAGTCACATTCAGTACTTC | CASSSPGTGSHIQYF
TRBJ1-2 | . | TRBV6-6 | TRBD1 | TGTGCCAGCAGTTGGACAGGGGAGGGTGGTGGCTACACCTTC | CASSWTGEGGGYTF
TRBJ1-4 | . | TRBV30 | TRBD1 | TGTGCCTGGAGTGTGAGGGAAAGACAGGGAAATGAAAAACTGTTTTTT | CAWSVRERQGNEKLFF
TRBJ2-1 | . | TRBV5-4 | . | TGTGCCAGCAGCTTGGCGCGTGGCAGGTACAATGAGCAGTTCTTC | CASSLARGRYNEQFF
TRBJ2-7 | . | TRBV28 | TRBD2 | TGTGCCAGCAGTTCTCTAGCGGGGAACTCCTACGAGCAGTACTTC | CASSSLAGNSYEQYF
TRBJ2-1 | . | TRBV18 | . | TGTGCCAGCTCACCGCGGGGCTACTCCTACAATGAGCAGTTCTTC | CASSPRGYSYNEQFF
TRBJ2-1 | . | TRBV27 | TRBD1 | TGTGCCAGCAGTTTAGGGACAGGGTATCACAATGAGCAGTTCTTC | CASSLGTGYHNEQFF
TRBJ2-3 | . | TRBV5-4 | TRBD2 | TGTGCCAGCAGCTTGCAACTAGCGGACACAGATACGCAGTATTTT | CASSLQLADTDTQYF
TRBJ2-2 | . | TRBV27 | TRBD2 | TGTGCCAGCAGTGAACTAGCGGGGGGCCTTGGGGAGCTGTTTTTT | CASSELAGGLGELFF
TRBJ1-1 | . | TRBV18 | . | TGTGCCAGCTCACCGGGGCAGATGAACACTGAAGCTTTCTTT | CASSPGQMNTEAFF
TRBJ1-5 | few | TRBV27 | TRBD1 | TGTGCCAGCAGCCCCCGGGACAGACCTAATCAGCCCCAGCATTTT | CASSPRDRPNQPQHF
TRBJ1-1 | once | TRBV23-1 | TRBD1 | TGCGCCAGCAGTGAGGCAGCAGGACAGGGGAACACTGAAGCTTTCTTT | CASSEAAGQGNTEAFF
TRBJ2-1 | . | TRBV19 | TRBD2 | TGTGCCAGTAAGGCCGGGACTAGCGGCGACAATGAGCAGTTCTTC | CASKAGTSGDNEQFF
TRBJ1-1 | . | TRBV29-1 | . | TGCAGCGTTGATGAGTGGCAGGGAGCTTTCTTT | CSVDEWQGAFF
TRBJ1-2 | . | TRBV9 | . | TGTGCCAGCAGGGGGGGGCTCTACACCTTC | CASRGGLYTF
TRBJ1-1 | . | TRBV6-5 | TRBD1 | TGTGCCGGAGGGACAGGTCACACTGAAGCTTTCTTT | CAGGTGHTEAFF
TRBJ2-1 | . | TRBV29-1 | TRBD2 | TGCAGCGTTGAAACGGGAGGGGGATGGTTCTTC | CSVETGGGWFF
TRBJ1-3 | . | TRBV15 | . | TGTGCCACCACCACAGGGTTCGGAAACACCATATATTTT | CATTTGFGNTIYF
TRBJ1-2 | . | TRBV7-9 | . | TGTGCCAGCAGCTATTCGACGGGTGTGGCATCACCGGGCTACACCTTC | CASSYSTGVASPGYTF
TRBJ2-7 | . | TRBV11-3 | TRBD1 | TGTGCCAGCAGCCCCGGGAAGGGACAGGGTAGGCACGAGCAGTACTTC | CASSPGKGQGRHEQYF
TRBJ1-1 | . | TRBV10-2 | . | TGCGCCAGCAGTGTAGCCAGGGATGAAGCTTTCTTT | CASSVARDEAFF
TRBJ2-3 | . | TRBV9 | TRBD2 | TGTGCCAGCAGCGCTAGCGGGAGTCTAGATACGCAGTATTTT | CASSASGSLDTQYF
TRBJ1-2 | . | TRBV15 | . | TGTGCCACCAGCAGAGATTATAGGACAGTAGGTGGCTACACCTTC | CATSRDYRTVGGYTF
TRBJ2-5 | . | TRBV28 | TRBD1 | TGTGCCAGCAGTTTACTAGGGACAGGCTTGGGAGAGACCCAGTACTTC | CASSLLGTGLGETQYF
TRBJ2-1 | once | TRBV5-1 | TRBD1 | TGCGCCAGCAGCTTCCCCACGACAGGGGTCCACAATGAGCAGTTCTTC | CASSFPTTGVHNEQFF
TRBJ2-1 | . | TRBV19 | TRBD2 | TGTGCCAGTAGTGAAAATTGGCTAGCGGGAGACAATGAGCAGTTCTTC | CASSENWLAGDNEQFF
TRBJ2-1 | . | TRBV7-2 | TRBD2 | TGTGCCAGCAGCTTAGAGGCTAGCGGGAGTTTCAATGAGCAGTTCTTC | CASSLEASGSFNEQFF
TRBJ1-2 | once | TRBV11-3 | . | TGTGCCAGCAGCGCCGGCACAGGCTATGGCTACACCTTC | CASSAGTGYGYTF
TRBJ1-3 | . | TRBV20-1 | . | TGCAGTGCTACACAGGGAAACACCATATATTTT | CSATQGNTIYF
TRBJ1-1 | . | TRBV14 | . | TGTGCCAGCAGCCCGTGGGGGGGCCGGAACACTGAAGCTTTCTTT | CASSPWGGRNTEAFF
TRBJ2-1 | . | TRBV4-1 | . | TGCGCCAGCAGCCAGAAAGAACCTAGCTATGTCTCAAATGAGCAGTTCTTC | CASSQKEPSYVSNEQFF
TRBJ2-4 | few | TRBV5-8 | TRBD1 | TGTGCCAGCAGCCCCAGACAGGGGCTAGCCAAAAACATTCAGTACTTC | CASSPRQGLAKNIQYF
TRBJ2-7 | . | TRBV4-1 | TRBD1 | TGCGCCAGCAGCCAAGAGGAAGTAGGGGGCCGCGAGCAGTACTTC | CASSQEEVGGREQYF
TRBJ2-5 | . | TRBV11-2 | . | TGTGCCAGCAGCTTTGGGCAGGGCCAGATGACCCAGTACTTC | CASSFGQGQMTQYF
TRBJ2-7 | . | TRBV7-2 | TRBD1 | TGTGCCAGCAGCTTAGCCCTCGACAGGGCCTACGAGCAGTACTTC | CASSLALDRAYEQYF
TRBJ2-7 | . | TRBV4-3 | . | TGCGCCAGCAGCCAATCAACAGGGCTCGAGCAGTACTTC | CASSQSTGLEQYF
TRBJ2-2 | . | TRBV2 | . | TGTGCCAGCAGGCGGGACTCCGGACCCACCGGGGAGCTGTTTTTT | CASRRDSGPTGELFF
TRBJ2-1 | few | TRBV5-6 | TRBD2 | TGTGCCAGCAGCTCAGTAGCGGGAGGTATCAATGAGCAGTTCTTC | CASSSVAGGINEQFF
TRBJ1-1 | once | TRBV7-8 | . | TGTGCCAGCAGCTTAGTTGCAGGGATGAACACTGAAGCTTTCTTT | CASSLVAGMNTEAFF
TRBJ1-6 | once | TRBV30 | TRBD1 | TGTGCCTGGACAGGACAGGAGAGCTCCTATAATTCACCCCTCCACTTT | CAWTGQESSYNSPLHF
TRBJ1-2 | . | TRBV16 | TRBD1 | TGTGCCAGCAGCCAATCGGACAGGCGTCGATATGGCTACACCTTC | CASSQSDRRRYGYTF
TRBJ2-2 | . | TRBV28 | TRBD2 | TGTGCCAGCACCGCGGGGGGCAGCACCGGGGAGCTGTTTTTT | CASTAGGSTGELFF
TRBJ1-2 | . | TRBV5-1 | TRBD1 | TGCGCCAGCAGCTTCCTGGGACAGGAGACATATTCCAGCTATGGCTACACCTTC | CASSFLGQETYSSYGYTF
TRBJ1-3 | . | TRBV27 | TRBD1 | TGTGCCAGCAGTCCGGGACAGCTCTTCTCTGGAAACACCATATATTTT | CASSPGQLFSGNTIYF